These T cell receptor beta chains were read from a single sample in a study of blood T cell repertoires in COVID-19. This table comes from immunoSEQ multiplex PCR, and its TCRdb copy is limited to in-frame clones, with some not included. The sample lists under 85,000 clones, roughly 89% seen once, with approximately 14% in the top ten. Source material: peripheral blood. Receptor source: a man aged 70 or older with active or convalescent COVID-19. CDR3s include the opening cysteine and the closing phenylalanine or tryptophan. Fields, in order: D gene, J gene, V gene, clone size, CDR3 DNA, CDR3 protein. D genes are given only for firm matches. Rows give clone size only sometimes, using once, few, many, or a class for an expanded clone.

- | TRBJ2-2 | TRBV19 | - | TGTGCCAGCAAGTGGACACCTTCGAACACCGGGGAGCTGTTTTTT | CASKWTPSNTGELFF
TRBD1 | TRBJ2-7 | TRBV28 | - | TGTGCCAGCAGTTTGACAGGGGGCTTCTACGAGCAGTACTTC | CASSLTGGFYEQYF
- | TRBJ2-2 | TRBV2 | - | TGTGCCAGCAGTGAAGCGCTTAGTGGGGCGCAGGGGGAGCTGTTTTTT | CASSEALSGAQGELFF
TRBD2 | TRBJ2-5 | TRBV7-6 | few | TGTGCCAGCAGCTTAAGGGGGGCTAGCGGGAGGGGACAAGAGACCCAGTACTTC | CASSLRGASGRGQETQYF
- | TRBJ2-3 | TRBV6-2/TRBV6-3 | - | TGTGCCAGCAGTTCCCAGGGCCCGGGGCAGTATTTT | CASSSQGPGQYF
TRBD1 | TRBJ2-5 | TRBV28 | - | TGTGCCAGCAGTTTAAGTCGACAGGGACGGCGGTACCAAGAGACCCAGTACTTC | CASSLSRQGRRYQETQYF
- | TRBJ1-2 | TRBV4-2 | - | TGTGCCAGCAGCCAAGAGGTCGACAGGAACTATGGCTACACCTTC | CASSQEVDRNYGYTF
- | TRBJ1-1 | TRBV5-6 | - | TGTGCCAGCAGCTTGTATGGCGGGCGAAGCTCCACTGAAGCTTTCTTT | CASSLYGGRSSTEAFF
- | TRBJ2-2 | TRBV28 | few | TGTGCCAGCAGTTTCGGTGGTCAGGGCAACACCGGGGAGCTGTTTTTT | CASSFGGQGNTGELFF
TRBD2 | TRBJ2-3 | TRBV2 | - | TGTGCCAGCTCTTCGCAGCGGGACCCTAGCACAGATACGCAGTATTTT | CASSSQRDPSTDTQYF
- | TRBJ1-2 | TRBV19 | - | TGTGCCAGTACCGGGACACCCCTCGGGGGCTACACCTTC | CASTGTPLGGYTF
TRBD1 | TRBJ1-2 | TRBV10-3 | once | TGTGCCATCAGTGGGGACAGCGCTTATGGCTACACCTTC | CAISGDSAYGYTF
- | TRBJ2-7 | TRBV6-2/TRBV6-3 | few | TGTGCCAGCAGTTACTCACTCACCATTTCCTACGAGCAGTACTTC | CASSYSLTISYEQYF
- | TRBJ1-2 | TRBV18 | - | TGTGCCAGCTCACCACCGTCAGGGATACGCATCTATGGCTACACCTTC | CASSPPSGIRIYGYTF
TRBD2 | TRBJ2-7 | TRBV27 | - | TGTGCCAGCAGACTAGCGGGGTCTTTTTACGAGCAGTACTTC | CASRLAGSFYEQYF
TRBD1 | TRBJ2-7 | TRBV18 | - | TGTGCCAGCTCACAACGGGGGACAGGGGAATACTACGAGCAGTACTTC | CASSQRGTGEYYEQYF
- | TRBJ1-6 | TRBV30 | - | TGTGCCTGGAACCCGAGCTCCTATAATTCACCCCTCCACTTT | CAWNPSSYNSPLHF
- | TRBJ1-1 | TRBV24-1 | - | TGTGCCACCAGCGCCACAGGGATGAACACTGAAGCTTTCTTT | CATSATGMNTEAFF
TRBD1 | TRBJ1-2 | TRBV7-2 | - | TGTGCCAGCAGCTTGGACAGGGCTAACTATGGCTACACCTTC | CASSLDRANYGYTF
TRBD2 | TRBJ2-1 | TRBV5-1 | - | TGCGCCAGCAGCTTTCTAGCGGGCATTTGGAATGAGCAGTTCTTC | CASSFLAGIWNEQFF
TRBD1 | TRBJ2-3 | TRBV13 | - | TGTGCCAGCAGCTGGCCCGGGACAGGGGGCGCAGATACGCAGTATTTT | CASSWPGTGGADTQYF
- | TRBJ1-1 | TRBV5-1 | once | TGCGCCAGCAGCACCCTGGAGACGAACACTGAAGCTTTCTTT | CASSTLETNTEAFF
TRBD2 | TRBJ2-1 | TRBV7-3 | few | TGTGCCAGCAGCTTACTAGCGGGAGTTAACAATGAGCAGTTCTTC | CASSLLAGVNNEQFF
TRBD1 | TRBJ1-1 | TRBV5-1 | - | TGCGCCAGCAGCTTAGGACAGGGTCTTTTGAACACTGAAGCTTTCTTT | CASSLGQGLLNTEAFF
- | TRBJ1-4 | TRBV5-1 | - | TGCGCCAGCAGCTTGGCCAGGGTCGGCGAAAAACTGTTTTTT | CASSLARVGEKLFF
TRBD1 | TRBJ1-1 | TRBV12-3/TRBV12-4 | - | TGTGCCAGCAGCCTACAGCCGGGACAGGTCCCTTTCTTT | CASSLQPGQVPFF
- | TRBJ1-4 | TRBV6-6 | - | TGTGCCAGCAGGTTAGGGGCAACTAATGAAAAACTGTTTTTT | CASRLGATNEKLFF
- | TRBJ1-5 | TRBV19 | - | TGTGCCAGCCGGGAGTATAGCAATCAGCCCCAGCATTTT | CASREYSNQPQHF
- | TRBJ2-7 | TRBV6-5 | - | TGTGCCAGCAGTCAACAGCCTTACGAGCAGTACTTC | CASSQQPYEQYF
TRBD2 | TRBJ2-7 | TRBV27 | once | TGTGCCAGCAGTCTAGACGGGACTAGCGACTCCTACGAGCAGTACTTC | CASSLDGTSDSYEQYF
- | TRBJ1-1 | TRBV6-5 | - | TGTGCCAGCACGTTGGGACATGAAGCTTTCTTT | CASTLGHEAFF
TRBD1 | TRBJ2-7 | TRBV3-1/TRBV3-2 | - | TGTGCCAGCAGCCAAGGGGTAGGGACAGGGGATAAGTGGCAGTACTTC | CASSQGVGTGDKWQYF
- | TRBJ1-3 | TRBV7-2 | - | TGTGCCAGCAGCTTAGGTTTTACAGGAAACACCATATATTTT | CASSLGFTGNTIYF
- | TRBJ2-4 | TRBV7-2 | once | TGTGCCAGCAGCCTGAGTAAAAAAAACATTCAGTACTTC | CASSLSKKNIQYF
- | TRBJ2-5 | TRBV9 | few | TGTGCCAGCAGCGCGGGCCCCGGGCCAAGGGGGGGAGAGACCCAGTACTTC | CASSAGPGPRGGETQYF
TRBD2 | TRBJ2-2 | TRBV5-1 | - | TGCGCCAGCAGCTCCCCGGGGGGTATCGCGAACACCGGGGAGCTGTTTTTT | CASSSPGGIANTGELFF
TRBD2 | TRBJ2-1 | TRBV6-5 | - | TGTGCCAGCAGACTAGCGGGAGGGCACTACAATGAGCAGTTCTTC | CASRLAGGHYNEQFF
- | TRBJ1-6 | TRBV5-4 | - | TGTGCCAGCAGCTTGGACGCAGACCCTAGTGTTATTTCACCCCTCCACTTT | CASSLDADPSVISPLHF